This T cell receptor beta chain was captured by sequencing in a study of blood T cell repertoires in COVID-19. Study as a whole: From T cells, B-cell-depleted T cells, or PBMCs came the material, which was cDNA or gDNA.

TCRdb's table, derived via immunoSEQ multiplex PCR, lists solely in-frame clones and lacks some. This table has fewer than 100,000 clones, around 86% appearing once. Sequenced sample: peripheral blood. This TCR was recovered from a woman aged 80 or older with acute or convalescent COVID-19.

The CDR3 sequence: CASSVGLGSSGRAHNEQFF. CDR3 coding DNA: TGTGCCAGCAGCGTAGGACTGGGAAGTAGCGGGAGGGCCCACAATGAGCAGTTCTTC. The chain recombines TRBV9 with TRBJ2-1, with 11 positions matching TRBD2. CDR3 length: 19 residues. V was clipped by 0 bases and J by 5 bases; unmatched bases: 13. Germline V gene data show CDR1 as SGDLS and CDR2 as YYNGEE.